This TCR beta chain appears in the sequencing data of a study of T cells in Graves' hyperthyroidism and ophthalmopathy. Findings and limits, study-wide: A model built on 13 V-J features separated ophthalmopathy from stable hyperthyroidism. Blood also showed most of the thyroid clonotypes that were expanded above 0.001.

Germline CDR1 reads MNHNS; CDR2 reads SASEGT. The CDR3 runs to 13 residues. The V gene lost 5 bases and the J gene lost 7 bases, with 12 bases spanning the gap. This clonotype was picked up many times. Antigen unknown. The source material, RNA transcripts, was used to amplify TCR beta CDR3 regions. Using the HTBI primer set, a first-round RT-PCR was run on the TCR CDR3. Via MiXCR, TCRdb re-called the multiplex PCR reads, giving one row per CDR3 protein. The data show 250,000 to 300,000 distinct CDR3 sequences, about an eighth seen once. No ophthalmopathy progression within 18 months constituted stable Graves' hyperthyroidism. Thyroid ultrasound, orbital computed tomography, clinical symptoms, and serum thyroxine and TRAb underpinned diagnoses.

This TCR was recovered from a woman aged 40 to 50 with Graves' hyperthyroidism. The chain links TRBV6-1 to TRBJ1-5; no reliable D call. Material: blood. CDR3: CASSSYFSQPQHF. In DNA, the CDR3 is TGTGCCAGCAGTTCCTATTTCAGCCAGCCCCAGCATTTT.